This T cell receptor beta chain was sequenced during a study of OX40 agonist ivuxolimab in advanced cancers. Overall study context: From roughly 20 to 85 years was the age range, with a mean of approximately 63 years, and 70% to 85% were male.

Findings and limits, study-wide: Within 6 weeks, CD4+ and CD8+ blood T cells expanded clonally at 0.1 to 3.0 mg/kg. Certain nonresponding patients likewise had low normalized T-cell clonal expansion.

Prior autoimmune disease or systemic immunosuppression barred patients. With respect to this clone: Antigen: not known.

The repertoire was sequenced with immunoSEQ multiplex PCR; TCRdb's copy has only in-frame clones and lacks some. Counted here are about 48,000 clones, approximately 91% occurring once; the ten biggest clones make up approximately 6.3%. The sample in question was CD4+ or CD8+ T cells sorted from blood, obtained in a trial of the OX40 agonist ivuxolimab. The TCR comes from an adult with an advanced solid tumor such as melanoma, head and neck, liver or kidney cancer.

CDR3 nucleotide sequence: TGTGCCAGCAGTTACCTAGGGAACACTGAAGCTTTCTTT. It translates to CASSYLGNTEAFF. This chain uses TRBV28 with TRBJ1-1; D is undetermined. The CDR3 sequence is 13 residues long. Germline V gene data show CDR1 as MDHEN and CDR2 as SYDVKM. Trimming took 4 bases from V and 1 from J, leaving 7 bases between them.